This entry lists 31 T cell receptor beta chains sequenced from one sample in a study of CD8 T cells in Susac syndrome. cDNA came from roughly 0.47 to 1 ug RNA primed by random hexamers. TCRdb processed the immunoSEQ multiplex PCR reads anew with MiXCR; each CDR3 protein has one entry. The profile shows roughly 170,000 distinct CDR3 sequences, over 85% of them singletons. The sequenced sample consisted of CD4+ T cells from PBMCs. Receptors originate from a human donor with multiple sclerosis.

V and J are TRBV5-1 and TRBJ2-5; 10 bases agree with TRBD1. Germline CDR1 and CDR2: SGHRS and YFSETQ. The CDR3 spans 15 residues. V trimming: 4 bases; J trimming: 4 bases; junction bases outside the gene matches: 7. DNA of the CDR3: TGCGCCAGCAGCGTCCGACAGGGGGCAGGAGAGACCCAGTACTTC. The encoded protein is CASSVRQGAGETQYF.

The CDR3 DNA reads as TGCGCCAGCAGCTTGGGGGGCCAATATCAGCCCCAGCATTTT. Translated, it gives CASSLGGQYQPQHF. The chain combines TRBV5-1 with TRBJ1-5; a weak D match, TRBD1 (5 bases). The V gene lost 0 bases and the J gene lost 5 bases, with 9 bases spanning the gap. This CDR3 is built from 14 residues. Germline V gene lookup returns CDR1 SGHRS and CDR2 YFSETQ.

The J gene is TRBJ2-1, the V gene TRBV11-2; 9 bases agree with TRBD2. This CDR3 spans 16 amino acids. The V gene's germline CDR1 is SGHAT and CDR2 FQNNGV. V lost 4 bases, J lost 2 bases, and 6 bases stayed unmatched. CDR3 sequence (DNA): TGTGCCAGCAGCTCCAGTAGCGGGAGAACCTACAATGAGCAGTTCTTC. Translation gives CASSSSSGRTYNEQFF.

The chain couples TRBV11-1 to TRBJ1-6, with 10 bases fitting TRBD1. This CDR3 region has 15 residues. Trimming at V came to 5 bases and at J to 6 bases, leaving 4 bases not matched to a gene. Germline V gene data show CDR1 as SGHAT and CDR2 as FQDESV (reference sequence). CDR3 residues: CASSPGTGVNSPLHF. In nucleotides, the CDR3 is TGTGCCAGCAGCCCCGGGACAGGGGTTAATTCACCCCTCCACTTT.

The chain carries TRBV5-6 and TRBJ2-3, with D perhaps matching TRBD1 (6 bases). The germline V and J ends were trimmed by 3 bases and 5 bases, with 16 bases remaining between them. The length of the CDR3 is 15 residues. CDR1 is SGHDT, CDR2 YYEEEE, per germline. The CDR3 nucleotides are TGTGCCAGCAGCTCGCTGACAGGCCTCCGAGATACGCAGTATTTT. It encodes CASSSLTGLRDTQYF.

The chain recombines TRBV13 with TRBJ1-2; D may be TRBD1 (5 bases). CDR3 length: 14 residues. Per the germline V gene, CDR1 is PRHDT and CDR2 is FYEKMQ (reference sequence). Trimming removed 0 bases from V and 3 bases from J, with 8 bases in between. CDR3 coding DNA: TGTGCCAGCAGCTTAGGAGTGACAGACTATGGCTACACCTTC. Encoded protein: CASSLGVTDYGYTF.

The rearrangement joins TRBV10-2 to TRBJ1-1; D might be TRBD1 (6 bases). Trimming pared 7 bases from V and 0 bases from J, leaving 15 bases between. The germline CDR1 and CDR2 sequences are WSHSY and SAAADI. The CDR3 consists of 15 residues. This chain's CDR3 is CASTVTGQLNTEAFF. DNA of the CDR3: TGCGCCAGCACCGTTACGGGACAACTGAACACTGAAGCTTTCTTT.

The J gene is TRBJ2-3, the V gene TRBV12-3 or TRBV12-4; a possible D gene is TRBD2 (6 bases). V lost 0 bases to trimming and J lost 0 bases, with 7 bases between them. CDR3 length: 15 amino acids. For the CDR3, the DNA is TGTGCCAGCAGTTTAGCGGGGGGTAGCACAGATACGCAGTATTTT. As protein: CASSLAGGSTDTQYF.

This rearrangement joins TRBV5-4 to TRBJ2-3, with 9 bases lining up with TRBD2. The V and J ends lost 5 bases and 4 bases, in that order; junction bases with no gene match: 8. CDR3 length equals 15 residues. From germline, CDR1 is SGHNT and CDR2 YYREEE (reference sequence). In nucleotides, the CDR3 is TGTGCCAGCAGTCCCCGGGTAGCGGGGGCAGATACGCAGTATTTT. Protein sequence: CASSPRVAGADTQYF.

This chain links TRBV6-5 with TRBJ2-7; TRBD1 might be the D (6 bases). CDR3 length: 16 amino acids. Germline assignment: CDR1 MNHEY and CDR2 SVGAGI. Trimming took off 2 bases at V and 7 bases at J, with 21 bases between the two ends. Here the CDR3 DNA reads TGTGCCAGCAGTTACCGGTGGGACATTGCTACTAGAGAGCAGTACTTC. Protein sequence: CASSYRWDIATREQYF.

The chain recombines TRBV3-1 with TRBJ1-5, with TRBD1 matching over 12 bases. Germline V gene data show CDR1 as LGHDT and CDR2 as YNNKEL (reference sequence). The CDR3 sequence is 19 residues long. V lost 0 bases and J lost 0; bases outside the gene matches: 6. The CDR3 DNA follows: TGTGCCAGCAGCCAAGATGGGGGACAGGGGGCATATAGCAATCAGCCCCAGCATTTT. Protein: CASSQDGGQGAYSNQPQHF. Filled out from reference TRBV3-1 and TRBJ1-5, the complete variable domain reads DTAVSQTPKYLVTQMGNDKSIKCEQNLGHDTMYWYKQDSKKFLKIMFSYNNKELIINETVPNRFSPKSPDKAHLNLHINSLELGDSAVYFCASSQDGGQGAYSNQPQHFGDGTRLSIL.

The DNA of the CDR3 is TGCAGTGCTTCGCGAAGAATCAAGACAGGATCGCAAGAGACCCAGTACTTC. Translating gives CSASRRIKTGSQETQYF. This chain connects TRBV20-1 to TRBJ2-5, with TRBD1 as a possible D gene (6 bases). This CDR3 has 17 amino acids. Trimming took 5 bases from V and 2 from J, leaving 24 bases between them. Germline-derived CDR1 and CDR2 are DFQATT and SNEGSKA (reference sequence).

In its sample, this clonotype was seen a few times. The genes are TRBV24-1 and TRBJ1-2, with D possibly matching TRBD1 (5 bases). Trimming pared 3 bases from V and 8 bases from J, leaving 12 bases between. The CDR3 totals 13 residues. The germline CDR1 and CDR2 sequences are KGHDR and SFDVKD. In nucleotides, the CDR3 is TGTGCCACCAGTGATCCAGGGTTTTACGGCTACACCTTC. It translates to CATSDPGFYGYTF.

The chain carries TRBV3-1 and TRBJ2-7; 9 nucleotides agree with TRBD2. In germline, CDR1 is LGHDT, CDR2 YNNKEL (reference sequence). The CDR3 consists of 16 residues. V shed 1 base and J 2 bases; nucleotides not matched to a gene: 6. DNA of the CDR3: TGTGCCAGCAGCCAAGGCTGGACTAGCGAGACCTACGAGCAGTACTTC. Its translation: CASSQGWTSETYEQYF.

The chain has TRBV9 and TRBJ1-5, with D unclear. This CDR3 is built from 13 residues. Germline CDR1 is SGDLS and CDR2 is YYNGEE. Trimming stripped 4 bases from V and 7 bases from J, with 12 bases between. CDR3 amino acids: CASSPRGLQPQHF. The CDR3 bases are TGTGCCAGCAGCCCCCGCGGGTTGCAGCCCCAGCATTTT.

The V call is TRBV29-1, the J call TRBJ2-1; TRBD1 matches at 9 bases. After removal of 5 bases from V and 7 bases from J, the junction contained 6 bases not matched to a gene. The germline CDR1 and CDR2 sequences are SQVTM and ANQGSEA. This CDR3 is built from 13 residues. The CDR3 nucleotides read TGCAGCGTTTCTGGACAGGGGCTTAATGAGCAGTTCTTC. It encodes CSVSGQGLNEQFF.

The chain links TRBV20-1 to TRBJ1-5; D uncertain. The germline V and J ends were trimmed by 7 bases and 0 bases, with 7 bases remaining between them. Germline CDR1 and CDR2: DFQATT and SNEGSKA (reference sequence). CDR3 length equals 12 residues. The CDR3 is CSGRDSNQPQHF. The CDR3 DNA follows: TGCAGTGGAAGGGATAGCAATCAGCCCCAGCATTTT.

The chain is built from TRBV18 and TRBJ1-2; D is unclear. Germline V CDR1 and CDR2: KGHSH, LQKENI. V was clipped by 0 bases and J by 6 bases, with 11 bases between them. The CDR3 runs 14 residues. The CDR3 sequence: CASSPPGVGDGYTF. In DNA, the CDR3 is TGTGCCAGCTCACCACCGGGTGTTGGTGATGGCTACACCTTC.

The chain combines TRBV2 with TRBJ2-1; D gene unclear. With 3 bases removed from V and 6 bases from J, the gap between germline ends came to 6 bases. The CDR3 contains 12 residues. In germline, CDR1 is SNHLY, CDR2 FYNNEI. The CDR3 DNA reads as TGTGCCAGCAGTGACGGGTTCAATGAGCAGTTCTTC. Its translation is CASSDGFNEQFF.

The CDR3 is CASSVGVSGAGHGYTF. DNA for the CDR3: TGTGCCAGCAGCGTAGGGGTCTCAGGGGCCGGCCATGGCTACACCTTC. The J gene is TRBJ1-2, the V gene TRBV9, with D tentatively TRBD1 (6 bases). This CDR3 comprises 16 residues. Trimming took 0 bases from V and 6 from J, leaving 18 bases between them. Looked up from germline, CDR1 is SGDLS and CDR2 is YYNGEE. Full variable domain (outside the CDR3, taken from reference TRBV9 and TRBJ1-2): DSGVTQTPKHLITATGQRVTLRCSPRSGDLSVYWYQQSLDQGLQFLIQYYNGEERAKGNILERFSAQQFPDLHSELNLSSLELGDSALYFCASSVGVSGAGHGYTFGSGTRLTVV.

The chain employs TRBV7-8 and TRBJ1-5, with D possibly matching TRBD1 (5 bases). This CDR3 region has 13 residues. Germline V lookup: CDR1 SGHVS, CDR2 FQNEAQ. V lost 10 bases and J 4 bases, leaving 14 bases between the germline ends. CDR3 amino acids: CATSRAVNQPQHF. CDR3 bases: TGTGCCACGTCCAGGGCAGTTAATCAGCCCCAGCATTTT.

This clonotype has only one observation. The chain is built from TRBV18 and TRBJ2-3, with 7 positions matching TRBD2. The germline gives CDR1 KGHSH, CDR2 LQKENI. This CDR3 is built from 16 residues. Unmatched junction bases numbered 8, after V lost 3 bases and J lost 2 bases. The CDR3 DNA sequence: TGTGCCAGCTCACCCAGAGGAGCGGGGAACACAGATACGCAGTATTTT. Residues: CASSPRGAGNTDTQYF.

The rearrangement joins TRBV9 to TRBJ1-5; TRBD1 matches 8 bases. The germline gives CDR1 SGDLS, CDR2 YYNGEE. There are 15 residues in the CDR3. V was clipped by 3 bases and J by 2 bases; unmatched bases: 4. The CDR3 DNA reads as TGTGCCAGCAGCGGACAGGGGCAGGGCAATCAGCCCCAGCATTTT. Protein product: CASSGQGQGNQPQHF.

CDR3 sequence: CASSPGLGVNEQFF. As DNA, the CDR3 is TGCGCCAGCAGCCCGGGACTAGGTGTCAATGAGCAGTTCTTC. This chain connects TRBV5-1 to TRBJ2-1; 8 bases fit TRBD2. The CDR3 totals 14 residues. Trimming at V came to 4 bases and at J to 6 bases, leaving 6 bases not matched to a gene. Looked up from germline, CDR1 is SGHRS and CDR2 is YFSETQ.

The rearrangement joins TRBV6-6 to TRBJ2-7; 12 bases agree with TRBD1. The CDR3 spans 15 residues. V dropped 7 bases and J dropped 4; count of bases not matched to a gene: 8. Germline values: CDR1 MNHNY, CDR2 SVGAGI (reference sequence). The CDR3 DNA reads as TGTGCCAGCAAGTCGGCGGGACAGGGGGCGTACGAGCAGTACTTC. The encoded protein is CASKSAGQGAYEQYF.

This chain links TRBV23-1 with TRBJ2-7, with 10 nucleotides matching TRBD2. TRBV23-1 is labeled an ORF, and its function is uncertain. The CDR3 has 19 residues. V lost 0 bases and J lost 0; bases outside the gene matches: 11. The CDR3 loop is CASSQSRTSGPNSSYEQYF. CDR3 sequence (DNA): TGCGCCAGCAGTCAATCCCGGACTAGCGGCCCGAACAGCTCCTACGAGCAGTACTTC.

The DNA of the CDR3 is TGTGCCACCCAACAGGATGCAACTAATGAAAAACTGTTTTTT. Its protein product is CATQQDATNEKLFF. This chain joins TRBV12-3 or TRBV12-4 and TRBJ1-4, with D perhaps TRBD1 (5 bases). The V end lost 10 bases, the J end lost 0 bases, and 12 bases lay between the germline ends. CDR3 length: 14 amino acids.

This chain links TRBV20-1 with TRBJ2-1, with TRBD2 matching over 9 bases. In germline, CDR1 is DFQATT, CDR2 SNEGSKA (reference sequence). This CDR3 has 14 residues. The ends lost 6 bases at V and 6 bases at J; junction bases unmatched: 9. Here the CDR3 DNA reads TGCAGTGCCTATACTAGCGGGCCGCCCAATGAGCAGTTCTTC. Protein product: CSAYTSGPPNEQFF.

The gene calls are TRBV20-1 and TRBJ2-6; unclear D gene. From germline, CDR1 is DFQATT and CDR2 SNEGSKA (reference sequence). This CDR3 comprises 14 residues. V was pared by 6 bases and J by 0 bases, with 9 bases between. This chain's CDR3 is CSALRDSGANVLTF. The CDR3 DNA is TGCAGTGCCCTAAGGGACTCTGGGGCCAACGTCCTGACTTTC.

The gene calls are TRBV29-1 and TRBJ2-1; no definite D call. The germline V and J ends were trimmed by 4 bases and 0 bases, with 4 bases remaining between them. CDR1 and CDR2 from the germline V gene are SQVTM and ANQGSEA. The CDR3 runs 12 residues. The CDR3 here is CSVALSYNEQFF. The CDR3 bases are TGCAGCGTTGCCCTCTCCTACAATGAGCAGTTCTTC.

The gene calls are TRBV20-1 and TRBJ2-3; 14 bases are shared with TRBD2. Germline CDR1 reads DFQATT; CDR2 reads SNEGSKA (reference sequence). Trimming at V came to 5 bases and at J to 3 bases, leaving 4 bases not matched to a gene. This CDR3 has 15 residues. In DNA form, the CDR3 reads TGCAGTGCTCCGACTAGCGGGGGGGCGACAGATACGCAGTATTTT. Translated, it gives CSAPTSGGATDTQYF.